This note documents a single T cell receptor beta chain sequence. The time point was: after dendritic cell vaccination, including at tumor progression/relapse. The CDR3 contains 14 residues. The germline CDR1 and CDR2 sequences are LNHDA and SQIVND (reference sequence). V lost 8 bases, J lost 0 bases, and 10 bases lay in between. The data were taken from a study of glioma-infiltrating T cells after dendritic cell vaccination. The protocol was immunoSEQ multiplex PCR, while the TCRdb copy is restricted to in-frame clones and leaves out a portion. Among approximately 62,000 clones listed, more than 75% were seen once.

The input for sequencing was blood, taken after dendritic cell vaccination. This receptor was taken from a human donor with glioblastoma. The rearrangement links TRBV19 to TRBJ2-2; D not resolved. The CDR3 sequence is CASFSAPNTGELFF. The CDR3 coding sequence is TGTGCCAGTTTCAGCGCCCCGAACACCGGGGAGCTGTTTTTT. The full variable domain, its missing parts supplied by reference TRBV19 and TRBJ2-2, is DGGITQSPKYLFRKEGQNVTLSCEQNLNHDAMYWYRQDPGQGLRLIYYSQIVNDFQKGDIAEGYSVSREKKESFPLTVTSAQKNPTAFYLCASFSAPNTGELFFGEGSRLTVL.